These 21 T cell receptor beta chains were sequenced from one sample in a study of blood T cell repertoires in COVID-19. Assay used: immunoSEQ multiplex PCR; TCRdb lists only in-frame clones, some missing. The data show some 200,000 clones, approximately 80% seen once. The sample was PBMCs or T cells enriched from blood (not recorded which). These receptors originate from a woman aged 40 to 50 with acute COVID-19.

The gene calls are TRBV7-2 and TRBJ1-2, with TRBD1 as a possible D gene (6 bases). This CDR3 spans 17 amino acids. Germline CDR1 and CDR2: SGHTA and FQGNSA. V was pared by 2 bases and J by 0 bases, with 16 bases between. CDR3: CASSLRGTAQANYGYTF. The CDR3, as DNA: TGTGCCAGCAGCTTAAGGGGGACGGCCCAAGCTAACTATGGCTACACCTTC.

The chain is built from TRBV6-1 and TRBJ2-4; TRBD1 agrees at 7 bases. Germline loops: CDR1 MNHNS, CDR2 SASEGT. J gave up 6 bases and V 2 bases, and 7 bases lay outside the gene matches. The CDR3 runs 15 residues. This CDR3 reads CASSETATGVNIQYF. The CDR3 region has the DNA TGTGCCAGCAGTGAAACGGCTACAGGGGTAAACATTCAGTACTTC.

The rearrangement links TRBV23-1 to TRBJ1-2, with TRBD1 matching over 7 bases. TRBV23-1 has ORF status, its function being uncertain. After removal of 3 bases from V and 7 bases from J, the junction contained 11 bases not matched to a gene. This CDR3 is built from 15 residues. This CDR3 reads CASSHPPTGWIGYTF. The CDR3 region has the DNA TGCGCCAGCAGTCACCCCCCGACAGGGTGGATTGGCTACACCTTC.

The V call is TRBV24-1, the J call TRBJ2-2; 9 nucleotides line up with TRBD1. CDR3 length: 17 amino acids. With V trimmed by 5 bases and J by 6 bases, 12 bases remained unmatched. Germline V gene data show CDR1 as KGHDR and CDR2 as SFDVKD. CDR3: CATSVTPGQGGPGELFF. Written as DNA, the CDR3 is TGTGCCACCAGTGTCACACCGGGACAGGGAGGCCCCGGGGAGCTGTTTTTT.

This clone was observed a single time. The chain joins TRBV19 to TRBJ2-7, with TRBD1 as a possible D gene (7 bases). The ends were cut back, 1 base at V and 0 bases at J, with 10 bases in the middle. This CDR3 has 15 amino acids. Germline lookup yields CDR1 LNHDA and CDR2 SQIVND (reference sequence). CDR3 coding DNA: TGTGCCAGTAGTATAGGACAGGGACTCTCCTACGAGCAGTACTTC. Translation: CASSIGQGLSYEQYF.

V gene TRBV5-1 combines with J gene TRBJ2-7; the match to TRBD2 covers 11 bases. Germline V lookup: CDR1 SGHRS, CDR2 YFSETQ. CDR3 length: 17 residues. After removal of 0 bases from V and 0 bases from J, the junction contained 5 bases not matched to a gene. CDR3 residues: CASSLGGTSGSSYEQYF. The CDR3 nucleotides read TGCGCCAGCAGCTTGGGGGGGACTAGCGGCTCCTCCTACGAGCAGTACTTC.

The chain joins TRBV3-1 (or the pseudogene TRBV3-2) to TRBJ2-3, with 15 bases lining up with TRBD2. The J segment lost 4 bases and the V segment lost 1 base, leaving 6 bases of the junction unmatched. Germline lookup yields CDR1 LGHDT and CDR2 YNNKEL (reference sequence). The CDR3 has 18 residues. The CDR3 DNA reads TGTGCCAGCAGCCAAGCCGGGACTAGCGGGAGGTCCGCAGATACGCAGTATTTT. This codes for CASSQAGTSGRSADTQYF.

The gene calls are TRBV10-3 and TRBJ1-1; D remains ambiguous. Germline CDR1 reads ENHRY; CDR2 reads SYGVKD. This CDR3 contains 14 residues. V gave up 6 bases and J gave up 5 bases, with 16 bases separating them. The DNA for the CDR3 is TGTGCCATCAGATCGGACGGCGGAGGGACTGAAGCTTTCTTT. Translation gives CAIRSDGGGTEAFF.

This chain uses TRBV10-3 with TRBJ2-6, with TRBD1 matching over 7 bases. V lost 0 bases to trimming and J lost 1 base; unmatched junction nucleotides: 3. Germline CDR1 reads ENHRY; CDR2 reads SYGVKD. The CDR3 extends over 17 amino acids. The DNA for the CDR3 is TGTGCCATCAGTGAGTCCGGGACAGTTTCTGGGGCCAACGTCCTGACTTTC. Its translation is CAISESGTVSGANVLTF.

This rearrangement joins TRBV4-2 to TRBJ1-3, with D tentatively TRBD1 (6 bases). Deletions cut 0 bases from V and 0 bases from J, with 12 bases between. Per the germline V gene, CDR1 is LGHNA and CDR2 is YNFKEQ. The CDR3 is 17 amino acids. CDR3 sequence reads: CASSQETGSPSGNTIYF. CDR3 bases: TGTGCCAGCAGCCAAGAGACAGGAAGTCCCTCTGGAAACACCATATATTTT.

The chain employs TRBV4-1 and TRBJ1-4; 7 nucleotides match TRBD1. Unmatched junction bases numbered 7, after V lost 0 bases and J lost 3 bases. Germline CDR1 and CDR2: MGHRA and YSYEKL. CDR3 length equals 17 residues. CDR3 coding DNA: TGCGCCAGCAGCCAAGATTTTCCCGGGACAGCTAATGAAAAACTGTTTTTT. It yields the protein CASSQDFPGTANEKLFF.

V is TRBV5-6 and J is TRBJ1-2; D gene unclear. CDR1 and CDR2 from the germline V gene are SGHDT and YYEEEE. There are 13 residues in the CDR3. With 4 bases removed from V and 0 bases from J, the gap between germline ends came to 7 bases. This CDR3 is CASSPSANYGYTF. The DNA for the CDR3 is TGTGCCAGCAGCCCATCGGCTAACTATGGCTACACCTTC.

This clone was seen a few times. V gene TRBV28 combines with J gene TRBJ1-1, with 7 bases matching TRBD1. The CDR3 runs to 16 residues. The trim removed 8 bases at V and 1 base at J, leaving 13 bases unmatched. In germline, CDR1 is MDHEN, CDR2 SYDVKM. The CDR3 bases are TGTGCCAGCTGGGGAAATTCGTGGACAGGGAACACTGAAGCTTTCTTT. The encoded protein is CASWGNSWTGNTEAFF.

The rearrangement joins TRBV7-7 to TRBJ2-1; TRBD1 matches 9 bases. Germline V CDR1 and CDR2: SSHAT, FNYEAQ (reference sequence). This CDR3 contains 15 residues. The V and J ends lost 5 bases and 5 bases, in that order; junction bases with no gene match: 7. CDR3 sequence (DNA): TGTGCCAGCAGCCCAACAGGGGGCCTCGACAATGAGCAGTTCTTC. It codes for CASSPTGGLDNEQFF.

V is TRBV7-9 and J is TRBJ1-2, with D unclear. Trimming shortened V by 3 bases and J by 2 bases, and 4 bases separated the two germline ends. Germline V gene data show CDR1 as SEHNR and CDR2 as FQNEAQ (reference sequence). This CDR3 is 12 amino acids long. The CDR3 here is CASSLTNYGYTF. The CDR3 nucleotides read TGTGCCAGCAGCTTGACAAACTATGGCTACACCTTC. Based on the CDR3 plus reference TRBV7-9 and TRBJ1-2, the full variable domain is DTGVSQNPRHKITKRGQNVTFRCDPISEHNRLYWYRQTLGQGPEFLTYFQNEAQLEKSRLLSDRFSAERPKGSFSTLEIQRTEQGDSAMYLCASSLTNYGYTFGSGTRLTVV.

This chain uses TRBV20-1 with TRBJ2-5; D is perhaps TRBD2 (6 bases). Germline V gene lookup returns CDR1 DFQATT and CDR2 SNEGSKA (reference sequence). The CDR3 is 11 residues long. Trimming shortened V by 8 bases and J by 2 bases, and 9 bases separated the two germline ends. The CDR3 DNA follows: TGCAGTATGGGACTTCAAGAGACCCAGTACTTC. It translates to CSMGLQETQYF.

The chain combines TRBV9 with TRBJ2-1; weak D call: TRBD1 (6 bases). Trimming shortened V by 0 bases and J by 13 bases, and 17 bases separated the two germline ends. Germline V CDR1 and CDR2: SGDLS, YYNGEE. The CDR3 length is 14 residues. CDR3: CASSVVDRGDGQFF. CDR3 nucleotides: TGTGCCAGCAGCGTAGTGGACAGAGGGGACGGACAGTTCTTC.

This chain uses TRBV7-8 with TRBJ2-7, with D perhaps TRBD2 (6 bases). Germline CDR1 is SGHVS and CDR2 is FQNEAQ. V lost 4 bases and J 7 bases, leaving 14 bases between the germline ends. This CDR3 contains 13 residues. CDR3 sequence reads: CASSSGLLGEQYF. The CDR3 DNA follows: TGTGCCAGCAGCTCGGGACTTCTAGGGGAGCAGTACTTC.

V is TRBV4-3 and J is TRBJ2-3, with 9 bases lining up with TRBD2. The CDR3 has 17 residues. The J segment lost 0 bases and the V segment lost 1 base, leaving 5 bases of the junction unmatched. The germline V gene has CDR1 LGHNA and CDR2 YSLEER. CDR3 DNA sequence: TGCGCCAGCAGCCAAGGGGCGGGAGGGGCCAGCACAGATACGCAGTATTTT. Residues: CASSQGAGGASTDTQYF.

The chain uses TRBV4-2 and TRBJ1-4, with a weak D call TRBD1 (5 bases). Germline CDR1 and CDR2: LGHNA and YNFKEQ. Trimming took 0 bases from V and 0 from J, leaving 11 bases between them. This CDR3 spans 17 amino acids. The CDR3 region is CASSQDTKGPTNEKLFF. In DNA, the CDR3 is TGTGCCAGCAGCCAAGATACGAAGGGGCCAACTAATGAAAAACTGTTTTTT.

The chain is built from TRBV9 and TRBJ1-4; maybe TRBD1 (6 bases). V shed 0 bases and J shed 7 bases, with 13 bases lying between them. This CDR3 has 15 residues. Germline V CDR1 and CDR2: SGDLS, YYNGEE. DNA of the CDR3: TGTGCCAGCAGCGTAGAAGGGGGGGAAGGTGAAAAACTGTTTTTT. Protein product: CASSVEGGEGEKLFF.